The rows below give T cell receptor beta chains drawn from one sample of a study of blood T cell repertoires in COVID-19. Assay used: immunoSEQ multiplex PCR; TCRdb lists only in-frame clones, some missing. The sample records approximately 150,000 clones, more than 75% being singletons. What was sequenced was PBMCs or T cells enriched from blood (not recorded which). The receptors here all came from a human donor with acute COVID-19. The donor label of this sample is uncertain. Each CDR3 is given with its conserved first and last residue. Fields, in order: V gene, J gene, clone size, D gene, CDR3 protein, CDR3 DNA. A D gene is named only where the DNA matches it firmly. A row's size may be missing; if present it is once, few, many or a size class.

V: TRBV27; J: TRBJ2-7; size: NA; D: TRBD1; CDR3: CASSGQGRYEQYF; DNA: TGTGCCAGCAGCGGACAGGGTAGGTACGAGCAGTACTTC
V: TRBV2; J: TRBJ1-3; size: NA; D: TRBD1; CDR3: CASREGGQGAYTIYF; DNA: TGTGCCAGCAGAGAGGGGGGACAGGGGGCTTACACCATATATTTT
V: TRBV4-1; J: TRBJ2-7; size: NA; D: TRBD1; CDR3: CASSQSPGQGYEQYF; DNA: TGCGCCAGCAGCCAATCACCGGGACAGGGCTACGAGCAGTACTTC
V: TRBV19; J: TRBJ1-5; size: NA; D: NA; CDR3: CASSIGGFQPQHF; DNA: TGTGCCAGTAGTATTGGAGGGTTCCAGCCCCAGCATTTT
V: TRBV2; J: TRBJ1-1; size: few; D: NA; CDR3: CASKGLVNTEAFF; DNA: TGTGCCAGCAAGGGGTTGGTGAACACTGAAGCTTTCTTT
V: TRBV6-1; J: TRBJ2-5; size: once; D: TRBD2; CDR3: CASSEPLRGGRETQYF; DNA: TGTGCCAGCAGTGAACCTCTCCGGGGGGGCAGAGAGACCCAGTACTTC
V: TRBV3-1/TRBV3-2; J: TRBJ2-3; size: NA; D: NA; CDR3: CASSSDWGPSTDTQYF; DNA: TGTGCCAGCAGCTCCGACTGGGGGCCTAGCACAGATACGCAGTATTTT
V: TRBV5-1; J: TRBJ1-2; size: NA; D: TRBD1; CDR3: CASSFDRGHYTF; DNA: TGCGCCAGCAGCTTCGACAGGGGGCACTACACCTTC
V: TRBV4-1; J: TRBJ1-4; size: NA; D: TRBD1; CDR3: CASSQGGTGPSVEKLFF; DNA: TGCGCCAGCAGCCAAGGAGGGACAGGGCCCTCGGTTGAAAAACTGTTTTTT
V: TRBV7-6; J: TRBJ2-1; size: NA; D: TRBD1; CDR3: CASTPTGVEQFF; DNA: TGTGCCAGCACCCCTACAGGGGTTGAGCAGTTCTTC
V: TRBV13; J: TRBJ2-1; size: NA; D: TRBD2; CDR3: CASSLGLGLAGGDSYNEQFF; DNA: TGTGCCAGCAGCTTAGGCCTCGGACTAGCGGGGGGGGACTCCTACAATGAGCAGTTCTTC
V: TRBV9; J: TRBJ2-7; size: NA; D: NA; CDR3: CASSVGGTLGTYEQYF; DNA: TGTGCCAGCAGCGTAGGGGGGACATTGGGGACCTACGAGCAGTACTTC
V: TRBV12-5; J: TRBJ1-1; size: NA; D: TRBD1; CDR3: CASGTGDDTEAFF; DNA: TGTGCTAGTGGTACAGGGGATGACACTGAAGCTTTCTTT
V: TRBV5-1; J: TRBJ2-2; size: NA; D: NA; CDR3: CASSILQGSNTGELFF; DNA: TGCGCCAGCAGCATCCTACAGGGCTCGAACACCGGGGAGCTGTTTTTT
V: TRBV12-3/TRBV12-4; J: TRBJ1-5; size: NA; D: NA; CDR3: CASSFESEPQHF; DNA: TGTGCCAGCAGTTTTGAGAGTGAGCCCCAGCATTTT
V: TRBV5-3; J: TRBJ1-5; size: NA; D: TRBD1; CDR3: CARSPGQGVWGNQPQHF; DNA: TGTGCCAGAAGCCCGGGACAGGGGGTGTGGGGCAATCAGCCCCAGCATTTT
V: TRBV5-8; J: TRBJ1-1; size: NA; D: NA; CDR3: CATEKRAFF; DNA: TGTGCCACTGAAAAGCGAGCTTTCTTT
V: TRBV7-8; J: TRBJ2-2; size: NA; D: TRBD1; CDR3: CASSSYRGAGELFF; DNA: TGTGCCAGCAGCTCATACAGGGGTGCCGGGGAGCTGTTTTTT
V: TRBV7-2; J: TRBJ2-7; size: NA; D: TRBD2; CDR3: CASSALAGGADEQYF; DNA: TGTGCCAGCAGCGCCCTAGCGGGGGGGGCGGATGAGCAGTACTTC
V: TRBV7-9; J: TRBJ1-2; size: NA; D: TRBD1; CDR3: CASSSRDSNYGYTF; DNA: TGTGCCAGCAGCTCGCGGGACAGTAACTATGGCTACACCTTC
V: TRBV6-5; J: TRBJ1-1; size: NA; D: TRBD1; CDR3: CASSYNRQGLVTEAFF; DNA: TGTGCCAGCAGTTACAATCGACAGGGGTTGGTGACTGAAGCTTTCTTT
V: TRBV2; J: TRBJ1-1; size: NA; D: TRBD1; CDR3: CASSTGTGGFSNTEAFF; DNA: TGTGCCAGCAGTACCGGGACAGGGGGCTTTAGTAACACTGAAGCTTTCTTT
V: TRBV2; J: TRBJ1-2; size: NA; D: TRBD1; CDR3: CASGGQLYGYTF; DNA: TGTGCCAGCGGGGGACAGCTCTATGGCTACACCTTC
V: TRBV7-9; J: TRBJ2-1; size: NA; D: TRBD2; CDR3: CASIPSGKLSYNEQFF; DNA: TGTGCCAGCATCCCTAGCGGGAAACTCTCCTACAATGAGCAGTTCTTC
V: TRBV11-2; J: TRBJ2-7; size: NA; D: NA; CDR3: CASSLAQFPSYEQYF; DNA: TGTGCCAGCAGCTTAGCACAGTTCCCCTCCTACGAGCAGTACTTC
V: TRBV28; J: TRBJ2-3; size: NA; D: NA; CDR3: CASSLKWFRDTQYF; DNA: TGTGCCAGCAGTTTGAAGTGGTTTCGGGATACGCAGTATTTT
V: TRBV4-1; J: TRBJ1-2; size: NA; D: TRBD1; CDR3: CASSQDSMTGGFGYTF; DNA: TGCGCCAGCAGCCAAGATTCGATGACAGGGGGCTTTGGCTACACCTTC
V: TRBV11-2; J: TRBJ2-7; size: NA; D: TRBD1; CDR3: CASSLGQGPYEQYF; DNA: TGTGCCAGCAGCCTCGGACAGGGACCCTACGAGCAGTACTTC
V: TRBV5-1; J: TRBJ1-2; size: NA; D: TRBD1; CDR3: CADIQGRDYGYTF; DNA: TGCGCCGATATACAGGGGCGGGACTATGGCTACACCTTC
V: TRBV4-3; J: TRBJ1-4; size: NA; D: NA; CDR3: CASSQGQGDEKLFF; DNA: TGCGCCAGCAGCCAAGGACAAGGTGATGAAAAACTGTTTTTT
V: TRBV6-5; J: TRBJ2-7; size: NA; D: TRBD2; CDR3: CASTPPRTSNEQYF; DNA: TGTGCCAGCACCCCTCCCAGGACTAGCAACGAGCAGTACTTC